This T cell receptor beta chain stems from a study of monozygotic twins with inflammatory bowel disease (dated by TCRdb to the late 2010s). Study-level background: The complete study included approximately 28 monozygotic twin pairs: 19 IBD-discordant Danish pairs and nine German pairs, of which four were IBD-concordant and five were IBD-discordant. Disease-associated traits were sought mainly through comparisons between IBD patients and their genetically identical healthy co-twins within discordant pairs. Each individual had, on average, about 151 000 unique TCRalpha sequences and 181 000 unique TCRbeta sequences available for analysis. Study-level results and caveats: IBD patients had lower TCRbeta repertoire diversity, measured by the inverse Simpson index, than their healthy co-twins. Concordant and discordant twins showed no difference in repertoire similarity, possibly because of limited statistical power. The analysis was unable to tell apart different T cell subtypes. Fewer clonotypes were shared with other individuals by IBD patients than by healthy twins, most markedly in patients showing signs of disease activity. Background noise and inter-individual variability may have been introduced into the repertoires by the differing immunosuppressive treatments among patients. The results gave no support for a single strong signal or clonotype linked to IBD.

Preparation of the library involved 5' RACE. For each TCR library, 3,000 to 3,500 ng of total RNA was used. For each sample, cDNA synthesis with SMARTScribe reverse transcriptase was split into eight separate reactions. Unique molecular identifiers containing a 6-nucleotide sample barcode were introduced through template switching during cDNA synthesis. Amplification of TCRalpha and TCRbeta cDNA involved two nested PCRs of around 15 and 9 cycles, and each PCR was followed by bead purification. Before amplification, the cDNA was both treated with uracil DNA-glycosylase and purified with the QIAquick PCR purification kit. The second PCR was the step at which Illumina TruSeq-compatible adapters and sample-specific barcodes were added. TapeStation and Qubit were used to check library quality and concentration, and 5 ng of each library went into the pool. Sequencing of the pooled libraries was done on an Illumina HiSeq2500 single-index Rapid Run using custom sequencing primers and 2 x 100 bp reads. In the original analysis: MiGEC version 1.2.6 was used for UMI-based consensus assembly, which corrected PCR and sequencing errors. V(D)J alignment, clonotype assembly and CDR3 extraction were performed with MiXCR version 2.1.1. Normalisation of gene usage, clonotype sharing and MAIT/NKT TCR abundance was achieved by analysing the top 1000, 10 000 and 20 000 clonotypes per sample. Diversity was computed as the inverse Simpson index with the vegan R package after downsampling to 27 000 UMIs. Paired Mann-Whitney U tests on discordant twin pairs were used, with Benjamini-Hochberg multiple-testing correction. With the reads reprocessed by TCRdb, a single entry stands for each CDR3 protein sequence and no DNA is reported. The V and J calls reflect TCRdb's pipeline rather than the authors' work. The table of this sample itemizes 200,000 to 250,000 distinct CDR3 sequences. Of the sample, around 1.5% falls within the top ten clones.

A roughly 2.7 ml peripheral blood sample was drawn into PAXgene tubes per donor and stored at -80°C. Total RNA was isolated from whole blood with the PAXgene blood miRNA kit on an automated QIAcube, without T cell sorting. Peripheral blood from monozygotic twin pairs, either concordant or discordant for inflammatory bowel disease, underwent deep TCRalpha and TCRbeta repertoire profiling that used unique molecular barcoding. For every twin pair, smoking habits were documented, and each individual was categorised as a current, former or never smoker. In the case of this clonotype: What this receptor recognizes is not known.

This TCR derives from a human donor with ulcerative colitis or Crohn's disease, or a healthy co-twin of an affected twin (not recorded which). Material: blood.

CDR3 protein: CATSAPGQGNTEAFF. This receptor chain uses TRBV24-1 and TRBJ1-1; without DNA, the TCRdb call of TRBD1 cannot be checked. Including the terminal cysteine and phenylalanine, the CDR3 comprises 15 residues. Only the protein is on record. Based on the germline V gene, the CDR1 and CDR2 sequences are KGHDR and SFDVKD.